One sample yielded the 25 T cell receptor beta chains listed below, sequenced in a study of blood T cell repertoires in COVID-19. Produced via immunoSEQ multiplex PCR; TCRdb's table is partial and in-frame only. Altogether around 280,000 clones are present, around nine tenths being singletons, with the ten largest covering roughly 6.2%. The material sequenced was PBMCs or T cells enriched from blood (not recorded which). All receptors derive from a woman in her thirties or forties who had recovered from COVID-19.

The chain carries TRBV14 and TRBJ2-1; weak D call: TRBD2 (6 bases). Germline CDR1 reads SGHDN; CDR2 reads FVKESK. The CDR3 covers 14 residues. Trimming cost V 3 bases and J 4 bases, with 10 bases left between them. The DNA for the CDR3 is TGTGCCAGCAGCCAGTCGGGAGTGTACAATGAGCAGTTCTTC. Translated, it gives CASSQSGVYNEQFF.

The chain has TRBV5-4 and TRBJ2-2; D call uncertain. The ends were cut back, 0 bases at V and 1 base at J, with 10 bases in the middle. Germline CDR1 SGHNT, CDR2 YYREEE (reference sequence). The CDR3 is 16 amino acids. CDR3 bases: TGTGCCAGCAGCTTGGCAAATAGACAGAACACCGGGGAGCTGTTTTTT. Translation gives CASSLANRQNTGELFF.

The gene calls are TRBV7-2 and TRBJ2-6; 7 bases fit TRBD1. The CDR3 is 16 amino acids. Germline trimming cut 2 bases from V and 4 bases from J; bases unmatched to any gene: 5. Germline values: CDR1 SGHTA, CDR2 FQGNSA. CDR3 in amino acids: CASSLTTGVGANVLTF. In nucleotides, the CDR3 is TGTGCCAGCAGCTTAACTACAGGGGTAGGGGCCAACGTCCTGACTTTC.

The chain couples TRBV4-3 to TRBJ2-4; 12 bases are a match to TRBD2. The CDR3 spans 16 residues. Per germline, CDR1 LGHNA and CDR2 YSLEER. Trimming removed 1 base from V and 8 bases from J; junction bases left unmatched: 6. The CDR3 DNA follows: TGCGCCAGCAGCCAAGGGACTAGCGGGATGTTTGACATTCAGTACTTC. This encodes CASSQGTSGMFDIQYF.

The chain carries TRBV24-1 and TRBJ2-7; the D gene is possibly TRBD1 (5 bases). The germline V and J ends were trimmed by 9 bases and 5 bases, with 19 bases remaining between them. This CDR3 region has 14 residues. CDR1 KGHDR and CDR2 SFDVKD come from the germline V gene. The CDR3 is CATASGPLGDEQYF. CDR3 coding DNA: TGTGCCACCGCGTCAGGGCCCCTCGGCGACGAGCAGTACTTC.

The CDR3 DNA reads as TGTGCCAGCAGTGACTCAGGGCCCTCTGGAAACACCATATATTTT. Its protein is CASSDSGPSGNTIYF. This chain joins TRBV25-1 and TRBJ1-3; tentatively, D is TRBD1 (5 bases). The CDR3 extends over 15 amino acids. Trimming removed 3 bases at V and 0 bases at J, with 9 bases between. Germline CDR1 reads MGHDK; CDR2 reads SYGVNS.

The V gene is TRBV28, the J gene TRBJ2-5, with a possible D match to TRBD1 (7 bases). The CDR3 is 16 amino acids. Germline V gene sequence: CDR1 MDHEN, CDR2 SYDVKM. Trimming shortened V by 3 bases and J by 5 bases, and 19 bases separated the two germline ends. The CDR3 nucleotides read TGTGCCAGCAGTTTGCAGGGGGGAGTGATCCGGGAGACCCAGTACTTC. This gives the protein CASSLQGGVIRETQYF.

In this sample, this clone turned up once. The genes are TRBV11-3 and TRBJ2-1, with a weak D call TRBD1 (6 bases). Germline V CDR1 and CDR2: SGHNT, YENEEA. V was cut by 2 bases and J by 1 base, with 6 bases left in between. There are 14 residues in the CDR3. In nucleotides, the CDR3 is TGTGCCAGCAGCTTAAGGGGGTCCTACAATGAGCAGTTCTTC. Amino acid sequence: CASSLRGSYNEQFF.

The rearrangement uses TRBV5-1 and TRBJ2-2; TRBD1 agrees at 8 bases. CDR1 and CDR2 from the germline V gene are SGHRS and YFSETQ. After removal of 2 bases from V and 4 bases from J, the junction contained 1 base not matched to a gene. This CDR3 spans 14 amino acids. The CDR3 is CASSFGQGTGELFF. The DNA of the CDR3 is TGCGCCAGCAGCTTCGGACAGGGCACCGGGGAGCTGTTTTTT.

The rearrangement links TRBV10-3 to TRBJ2-7; 13 bases line up with TRBD2. V was pared by 6 bases and J by 7 bases, with 3 bases of the junction left unmatched. Germline V gene data show CDR1 as ENHRY and CDR2 as SYGVKD. The CDR3 has 13 amino acids. CDR3: CAIRPGLAGEQYF. CDR3 nucleotide sequence: TGTGCCATCAGACCGGGACTAGCGGGAGAGCAGTACTTC.

This clone was found a few times. This chain connects TRBV9 to TRBJ2-7; 10 bases agree with TRBD1. Germline values: CDR1 SGDLS, CDR2 YYNGEE. The CDR3 extends over 14 amino acids. The V gene end was trimmed by 3 bases and the J gene end by 5 bases; junction bases not matched to a gene: 5. The CDR3 loop reads CASSETGGTDEQYF. The DNA for the CDR3 is TGTGCCAGCAGCGAGACAGGGGGCACGGACGAGCAGTACTTC.

V and J are TRBV7-3 and TRBJ2-2; 7 positions agree with TRBD2. The CDR3 runs 13 residues. The germline V gene encodes CDR1 SGHTA and CDR2 FQGTGA. The V segment lost 5 bases and the J segment 6 bases; nucleotides outside the gene matches: 3. The CDR3 spells CASSRAGSGELFF. The CDR3 DNA reads TGTGCCAGCAGCCGAGCGGGGTCCGGGGAGCTGTTTTTT.

The chain is built from TRBV20-1 and TRBJ2-1, with D hard to call. In germline, CDR1 is DFQATT, CDR2 SNEGSKA (reference sequence). There are 12 residues in the CDR3. Trimming took off 3 bases at V and 7 bases at J, with 10 bases between the two ends. CDR3 nucleotide sequence: TGCAGTGCTAGTGACCCCGGGAATGAGCAGTTCTTC. It yields the protein CSASDPGNEQFF.

This chain joins TRBV30 and TRBJ1-6; 7 positions agree with TRBD1. This CDR3 has 13 amino acids. CDR1 and CDR2 from the germline V gene are GTSNPN and SVGIG (reference sequence). V lost 0 bases and J lost 10; bases outside the gene matches: 3. CDR3 DNA sequence: TGTGCCTGGAGTGTACAGGGGCACTCACCCCTCCACTTT. Its protein is CAWSVQGHSPLHF.

V gene TRBV10-3 combines with J gene TRBJ2-7; 9 nucleotides line up with TRBD1. The V gene end was trimmed by 6 bases and the J gene end by 3 bases; junction bases not matched to a gene: 9. The germline V gene has CDR1 ENHRY and CDR2 SYGVKD. This CDR3 comprises 15 residues. The CDR3 DNA reads as TGTGCCATCAGGGCATCCGGGACAGGGAACTACGAGCAGTACTTC. It specifies CAIRASGTGNYEQYF.

The chain carries TRBV10-3 and TRBJ2-3, with D uncertain. The germline V gene encodes CDR1 ENHRY and CDR2 SYGVKD. The CDR3 contains 12 residues. V shed 6 bases and J shed 5 bases, with 9 bases lying between them. CDR3 loop: CAISALQDTQYF. The CDR3 DNA reads as TGTGCCATCAGCGCACTCCAAGATACGCAGTATTTT.

This clone was seen more than once but under ten times. CDR3 DNA sequence: TGTGCAAGTCGCTTAGCGCCTCCTACAGGGAACGAGCAGTACTTC. Translated: CASRLAPPTGNEQYF. This rearrangement joins TRBV12-2 to TRBJ2-7; TRBD1 reflects the table's D call only, with no check against the DNA. TRBV12-2 is recorded as a pseudogene. This CDR3 region has 15 residues.

The V and J genes are TRBV3-1 (or the pseudogene TRBV3-2) and TRBJ2-7; D ambiguous. The CDR3 sequence is 14 residues long. Germline assignment: CDR1 LGHDT and CDR2 YNNKEL (reference sequence). The ends were cut back, 3 bases at V and 7 bases at J, with 16 bases in the middle. The CDR3 region has the DNA TGTGCCAGCAGCCAGAGCGCACCGACCCGGGAGCAGTACTTC. This encodes CASSQSAPTREQYF.

This chain connects TRBV11-1 to TRBJ2-3; D unclear. Trimming removed 2 bases at V and 2 bases at J, with 11 bases between. The CDR3 sequence is 15 residues long. CDR1 and CDR2 from the germline V gene are SGHAT and FQDESV (reference sequence). This CDR3 reads CASSLIKSHTDTQYF. As DNA, the CDR3 is TGTGCCAGCAGCTTAATCAAAAGCCACACAGATACGCAGTATTTT. Drawing the rest from reference TRBV11-1 and TRBJ2-3, the complete variable domain is EAEVAQSPRYKITEKSQAVAFWCDPISGHATLYWYRQILGQGPELLVQFQDESVVDDSQLPKDRFSAERLKGVDSTLKIQPAELGDSAMYLCASSLIKSHTDTQYFGPGTRLTVL.

This chain links TRBV2 with TRBJ1-5; TRBD1 agrees at 8 bases. Germline CDR1 SNHLY, CDR2 FYNNEI. V shed 7 bases, J shed 2 bases, and the junction held 7 bases outside the gene matches. CDR3 length: 15 residues. The DNA for the CDR3 is TGTGCCAGCAAGGACAGGGAAGGAGGCAATCAGCCCCAGCATTTT. Its translation: CASKDREGGNQPQHF. Supplemented by reference TRBV2 and TRBJ1-5, the full variable domain reads EPEVTQTPSHQVTQMGQEVILRCVPISNHLYFYWYRQILGQKVEFLVSFYNNEISEKSEIFDDQFSVERPDGSNFTLKIRSTKLEDSAMYFCASKDREGGNQPQHFGDGTRLSIL.

This chain joins TRBV6-5 and TRBJ2-3, with D perhaps matching TRBD2 (6 bases). Germline CDR1 and CDR2: MNHEY and SVGAGI. This CDR3 contains 14 residues. V was trimmed by 7 bases and J by 2 bases, leaving 13 bases between them. The CDR3 loop is CASTLASITDTQYF. CDR3 DNA sequence: TGTGCCAGCACGCTAGCGAGCATCACAGATACGCAGTATTTT.

Turning to this clone: Distinct nucleotide sequences in the sample also encode this CDR3. The chain combines TRBV5-1 with TRBJ1-4; TRBD1 is a possible D gene (6 bases). V lost 7 bases, J lost 4 bases, and 14 bases lay in between. In germline, CDR1 is SGHRS, CDR2 YFSETQ. The CDR3 has 14 amino acids. The CDR3 DNA follows: TGCGCCAGCTCCTTGACAGGAGATAATGAAAAACTGTTTTTT. This translates into CASSLTGDNEKLFF.

This chain connects TRBV7-8 to TRBJ2-3, with 13 positions matching TRBD2. This CDR3 comprises 18 residues. The junction had 10 bases not matched to a gene; V was cut back by 5 bases and J by 2 bases. Germline CDR1 reads SGHVS; CDR2 reads FQNEAQ. The CDR3 nucleotides read TGTGCCAGCAGCCCCTGGACTAGCGGGAGAGGGGACACAGATACGCAGTATTTT. It translates to CASSPWTSGRGDTDTQYF.

The rearrangement uses TRBV30 and TRBJ2-5; 12 bases agree with TRBD2. V lost 3 bases and J lost 6; bases outside the gene matches: 8. CDR1 is GTSNPN, CDR2 SVGIG, per germline (reference sequence). The CDR3 length is 15 residues. CDR3 DNA sequence: TGTGCCTGGAGCTCCGGGACTAGCGGGTTGAAGACCCAGTACTTC. It is translated as CAWSSGTSGLKTQYF.

CDR3 DNA sequence: TGCGCCAGCAGCCAGGCACCTCATGAGAACACCGGGGAGCTGTTTTTT. Translated: CASSQAPHENTGELFF. The J gene is TRBJ2-2, the V gene TRBV4-1; D is undetermined. Germline V gene data show CDR1 as MGHRA and CDR2 as YSYEKL. This CDR3 is built from 16 residues. Deletions cut 3 bases from V and 1 base from J, with 12 bases between.